The 24 T cell receptor beta chains below all came from one sample that was sequenced in a study of a mutant IDH1 vaccine in newly diagnosed glioma. The protocol was immunoSEQ multiplex PCR, while the TCRdb copy is restricted to in-frame clones and leaves out a portion. The repertoire has 85,000 to 100,000 clones, 85% to 90% of them found once; the top ten carry roughly 0.58%. Sample time point: baseline, week 1 (first vaccination visit). Treatment here: pre-vaccination baseline after standard-of-care therapy. Sequencing was performed on PBMCs, taken from a glioma patient treated with radiotherapy, temozolomide or both. These receptors were taken from a woman in her forties or fifties with glioma.

The J gene is TRBJ2-1, the V gene TRBV27; either TRBD1 or TRBD2 may supply D (5 bases each). In germline, CDR1 is MNHEY, CDR2 SMNVEV (reference sequence). CDR3 length: 16 residues. The germline V and J ends were trimmed by 6 bases and 0 bases, with 15 bases remaining between them. The chain's CDR3 is CASSRDVGSSYNEQFF. The CDR3, as DNA: TGTGCCAGCAGCCGGGACGTAGGGAGCTCCTACAATGAGCAGTTCTTC.

J is TRBJ1-1 and V is TRBV28; 7 nucleotides line up with TRBD1. The V segment lost 8 bases and the J segment 6 bases; nucleotides outside the gene matches: 6. Germline loops: CDR1 MDHEN, CDR2 SYDVKM. The CDR3 consists of 12 residues. CDR3 loop: CASLPGTAEAFF. For the CDR3, the DNA is TGTGCCAGCCTCCCCGGGACAGCTGAAGCTTTCTTT.

The chain links TRBV19 to TRBJ1-5; 11 bases line up with TRBD1. The CDR3 runs to 15 residues. Losses at the gene ends were 4 bases for V and 6 bases for J; bases not matched to a gene: 5. In germline, CDR1 is LNHDA, CDR2 SQIVND (reference sequence). Written as DNA, the CDR3 is TGTGCCAGTAGTACCGGACAGGGGGCGCTTCAGCCCCAGCATTTT. Translating it yields CASSTGQGALQPQHF.

The CDR3 loop is CASSQVRQALIGDYGYTF. CDR3 DNA sequence: TGTGCCAGCAGCCAAGTCAGACAGGCACTAATTGGGGACTATGGCTACACCTTC. The rearrangement links TRBV4-2 to TRBJ1-2; D is possibly TRBD1 (6 bases). The germline gives CDR1 LGHNA, CDR2 YNFKEQ. This CDR3 spans 18 amino acids. Trimming shortened V by 1 base and J by 3 bases, and 21 bases separated the two germline ends.

The chain joins TRBV28 to TRBJ2-1; D is ambiguous. V shed 11 bases and J shed 9 bases, with 17 bases lying between them. Germline-derived CDR1 and CDR2 are MDHEN and SYDVKM. This CDR3 spans 12 amino acids. The CDR3: CACTTVRGEQFF. In DNA, the CDR3 is TGTGCCTGCACTACCGTTCGAGGTGAGCAGTTCTTC.

This chain connects TRBV29-1 to TRBJ1-6; D not resolved. In germline, CDR1 is SQVTM, CDR2 ANQGSEA. Trimming took 6 bases from V and 7 from J, leaving 13 bases between them. CDR3 length equals 13 residues. CDR3 bases: TGCAGCGTCCGGGAACAGCCGAATTCACCCCTCCACTTT. Amino acid sequence: CSVREQPNSPLHF.

This rearrangement joins TRBV19 to TRBJ2-3; 9 bases match TRBD1. J was trimmed by 6 bases and V by 3 bases; bases with no gene match: 7. The germline V gene encodes CDR1 LNHDA and CDR2 SQIVND (reference sequence). The CDR3 runs to 15 residues. The CDR3 reads CASSMDRGNEDTQYF. CDR3 nucleotides: TGTGCCAGTAGTATGGACAGGGGTAATGAGGATACGCAGTATTTT.

The rearrangement joins TRBV7-8 to TRBJ2-3; weak D call: TRBD1 (6 bases). Germline values: CDR1 SGHVS, CDR2 FQNEAQ. V was clipped by 2 bases and J by 2 bases, with 17 bases between them. The CDR3 covers 17 residues. CDR3 in amino acids: CASSLRSGTSPTDTQYF. CDR3 nucleotides: TGTGCCAGCAGCTTAAGGTCAGGGACAAGCCCCACAGATACGCAGTATTTT.

The rearrangement joins TRBV18 to TRBJ1-4, with a weak D call TRBD1 (5 bases). This CDR3 is built from 16 residues. V was clipped by 3 bases and J by 6 bases, with 17 bases between them. The germline V gene encodes CDR1 KGHSH and CDR2 LQKENI. The CDR3 reads CASSPSEGATYEKLFF. CDR3 DNA: TGTGCCAGCTCACCCTCTGAAGGGGCGACGTATGAAAAACTGTTTTTT.

Here the CDR3 DNA reads TGTGCCAGCAGCTCAACAAGTGGAAACACCATATATTTT. Translated: CASSSTSGNTIYF. The V gene is TRBV5-4, the J gene TRBJ1-3; D gene unclear. CDR1 and CDR2 (germline): SGHNT, YYREEE (reference sequence). This CDR3 has 13 residues. The V end was cut by 3 bases, the J end by 3 bases, with 7 bases between.

V usage is TRBV30 and J usage is TRBJ2-7, with 13 bases lining up with TRBD2. The V segment lost 8 bases and the J segment 6 bases; nucleotides outside the gene matches: 7. The CDR3 is 13 residues long. Germline lookup yields CDR1 GTSNPN and CDR2 SVGIG (reference sequence). The CDR3: CASLGLAGLEQYF. The CDR3 coding sequence is TGTGCCAGCCTGGGACTAGCGGGGCTCGAGCAGTACTTC.

This clone was picked up a small number of times. The rearrangement joins TRBV30 to TRBJ1-1; no reliable D call. The germline V gene has CDR1 GTSNPN and CDR2 SVGIG (reference sequence). The CDR3 runs 12 residues. The V and J ends lost 4 bases and 5 bases respectively, with 11 bases between them. The CDR3 sequence is CAWTRVGTEAFF. Written as DNA, the CDR3 is TGTGCCTGGACACGGGTTGGGACTGAAGCTTTCTTT.

The chain recombines TRBV9 with TRBJ2-5, with 11 nucleotides matching TRBD1. Germline V gives CDR1 SGDLS, CDR2 YYNGEE. With 3 bases clipped from V and 6 bases from J, the junction kept 4 bases outside the gene matches. The CDR3 contains 14 residues. The CDR3 DNA reads as TGTGCCAGCAGCGCAGGACAGGGGGCTAAGACCCAGTACTTC. Translating gives CASSAGQGAKTQYF.

J is TRBJ2-4 and V is TRBV6-5, with D uncertain. Germline values: CDR1 MNHEY, CDR2 SVGAGI. The V end was cut by 6 bases, the J end by 8 bases, with 14 bases between. The CDR3 spans 13 residues. The CDR3 DNA reads TGTGCCAGCAGCCCCAAGGTCAGCTACATTCAGTACTTC. The encoded protein is CASSPKVSYIQYF.

This clone was counted once. The genes are TRBV11-2 and TRBJ1-2; 7 bases are a match to TRBD1. CDR3 length equals 12 residues. The V gene's germline CDR1 is SGHAT and CDR2 FQNNGV. J was trimmed by 7 bases and V by 5 bases; bases with no gene match: 4. DNA of the CDR3: TGTGCCAGCAGCCCGCCAGGGGGTGGCTACACCTTC. This sequence encodes CASSPPGGGYTF. The full variable domain, rest sourced from reference TRBV11-2 and TRBJ1-2, is EAGVAQSPRYKIIEKRQSVAFWCNPISGHATLYWYQQILGQGPKLLIQFQNNGVVDDSQLPKDRFSAERLKGVDSTLKIQPAKLEDSAVYLCASSPPGGGYTFGSGTRLTVV.

The chain has TRBV28 and TRBJ2-7; 8 bases align to TRBD1. The CDR3 contains 15 residues. J lost 5 bases, V lost 3 bases, and 9 bases had no gene match. Germline-derived CDR1 and CDR2 are MDHEN and SYDVKM. CDR3 in DNA: TGTGCCAGCAGTTTGCTGAGGACAGGGACGAACGAGCAGTACTTC. It encodes CASSLLRTGTNEQYF.

V and J are TRBV5-6 and TRBJ2-5; the match to TRBD2 covers 10 bases. V shed 0 bases, J shed 3 bases, and the junction held 5 bases outside the gene matches. The germline V gene has CDR1 SGHDT and CDR2 YYEEEE. The CDR3 sequence is 16 residues long. The CDR3 bases are TGTGCCAGCAGCTTGGGTACTAGCGGGATGGAAGAGACCCAGTACTTC. This gives the protein CASSLGTSGMEETQYF.

The CDR3 DNA follows: TGTGCCAGCAGCAAATCTCTTACAGGCCTTAGCAATCAGCCCCAGCATTTT. It is translated as CASSKSLTGLSNQPQHF. V is TRBV21-1 and J is TRBJ1-5; the D call of TRBD1 is as the table states it, not checked on the DNA. TRBV21-1 is noted as a pseudogene. This CDR3 has 17 residues.

The V gene is TRBV7-9, the J gene TRBJ2-1, with unresolved D. CDR1 is SEHNR, CDR2 FQNEAQ, per germline (reference sequence). This CDR3 has 12 amino acids. Trimming removed 5 bases at V and 7 bases at J, with 9 bases between. The CDR3 loop is CASSPQGNEQFF. DNA for the CDR3: TGTGCCAGCAGCCCCCAAGGGAATGAGCAGTTCTTC.

A few counts support this clone. The chain joins TRBV28 to TRBJ1-1; D not resolved. V was cut by 4 bases and J by 8 bases, with 14 bases left in between. Germline values: CDR1 MDHEN, CDR2 SYDVKM. The CDR3 extends over 13 amino acids. The CDR3 bases are TGTGCCAGCAGTTCCCAGTACAAGCGGGAAGCTTTCTTT. Translated, it gives CASSSQYKREAFF.

The count of this clone is one. The rearrangement links TRBV2 to TRBJ2-7; D possibly corresponds to TRBD2 (5 bases). V lost 1 base to trimming and J lost 2 bases, with 12 bases between them. Germline CDR1 and CDR2: SNHLY and FYNNEI. This CDR3 comprises 15 residues. The CDR3 protein is CASSEGRVPPYEQYF. DNA for the CDR3: TGTGCCAGCAGTGAAGGGCGGGTCCCGCCCTACGAGCAGTACTTC. The whole variable domain, filled in from reference TRBV2 and TRBJ2-7, reads EPEVTQTPSHQVTQMGQEVILRCVPISNHLYFYWYRQILGQKVEFLVSFYNNEISEKSEIFDDQFSVERPDGSNFTLKIRSTKLEDSAMYFCASSEGRVPPYEQYFGPGTRLTVT.

The chain uses TRBV19 and TRBJ1-5; a weak D match, TRBD1 (5 bases). Trimming cost V 3 bases and J 3 bases, with 9 bases left between them. Per the germline V gene, CDR1 is LNHDA and CDR2 is SQIVND (reference sequence). This CDR3 region has 14 residues. The CDR3 region has the DNA TGTGCCAGTAGTATTAGAGGGGACAATCAGCCCCAGCATTTT. It codes for CASSIRGDNQPQHF.

This chain uses TRBV4-1 with TRBJ2-3; no definite D call. Germline V gives CDR1 MGHRA, CDR2 YSYEKL. V lost 1 base to trimming and J lost 4 bases, with 6 bases between them. The CDR3 has 13 amino acids. CDR3 region: CASSQAGSDTQYF. CDR3 coding DNA: TGCGCCAGCAGCCAAGCCGGTTCAGATACGCAGTATTTT.

This chain uses TRBV20-1 with TRBJ2-3; D unclear. The germline gives CDR1 DFQATT, CDR2 SNEGSKA (reference sequence). The CDR3 consists of 10 residues. V lost 5 bases, J lost 6 bases, and 6 bases lay in between. Here the CDR3 reads CSARRDTQYF. CDR3 bases: TGCAGTGCTCGCCGCGATACGCAGTATTTT.